Listed below are T cell receptor beta chains from one sample, sequenced in a study of cytomegalovirus exposure and HLA in healthy donors. The repertoire was sequenced with immunoSEQ multiplex PCR; TCRdb's copy has only in-frame clones and lacks some. The sample contains hundreds of thousands of clones, approximately 80% of which appear only once. Specimen: PBMCs. These receptors originate from a boy between 2 and 10 years old in good health and CMV-seronegative. Both conserved end residues are part of each CDR3. The order of the fields is clone size, J gene, V gene, D gene, CDR3 length, CDR3 protein, CDR3 DNA. D genes are given only for firm matches. Only some rows state a clone size, as once, few, many or a class for expanded clones.

clone_size: NA; j_call: TRBJ1-2; v_call: TRBV19; d_call: TRBD1; cdr3_length: 13; cdr3_aa: CASSAGTAYGYTF; cdr3_nt: TGTGCCAGTAGCGCCGGGACAGCCTATGGCTACACCTTC
clone_size: NA; j_call: TRBJ2-2; v_call: TRBV6-1; d_call: NA; cdr3_length: 14; cdr3_aa: CASSEGQFTGELFF; cdr3_nt: TGTGCCAGCAGTGAAGGACAGTTCACCGGGGAGCTGTTTTTT
clone_size: NA; j_call: TRBJ2-1; v_call: TRBV5-6; d_call: NA; cdr3_length: 15; cdr3_aa: CASSLGLSSYNEQFF; cdr3_nt: TGTGCCAGCAGCTTGGGTCTGAGCTCCTACAATGAGCAGTTCTTC
clone_size: NA; j_call: TRBJ2-1; v_call: TRBV30; d_call: TRBD2; cdr3_length: 15; cdr3_aa: CAWSVSGSSYNEQFF; cdr3_nt: TGTGCCTGGAGCGTTAGCGGGAGCTCCTACAATGAGCAGTTCTTC
clone_size: NA; j_call: TRBJ1-2; v_call: TRBV11-2; d_call: NA; cdr3_length: 13; cdr3_aa: CASSLAWGGGYTF; cdr3_nt: TGTGCCAGCAGCTTAGCCTGGGGCGGAGGCTACACCTTC
clone_size: NA; j_call: TRBJ2-7; v_call: TRBV7-7; d_call: TRBD1; cdr3_length: 14; cdr3_aa: CASSPGQGLYEQYF; cdr3_nt: TGTGCTAGCAGCCCGGGACAGGGGCTTTACGAGCAGTACTTC
clone_size: NA; j_call: TRBJ1-1; v_call: TRBV7-2; d_call: TRBD1; cdr3_length: 13; cdr3_aa: CASSRTGGSEAFF; cdr3_nt: TGTGCCAGCAGCCGGACAGGGGGCAGCGAAGCTTTCTTT
clone_size: NA; j_call: TRBJ2-1; v_call: TRBV9; d_call: TRBD2; cdr3_length: 19; cdr3_aa: CASSVGSASGRADYNEQFF; cdr3_nt: TGTGCCAGCAGCGTAGGGTCTGCTAGCGGGAGGGCCGACTACAATGAGCAGTTCTTC
clone_size: few; j_call: TRBJ1-1; v_call: TRBV25-1; d_call: TRBD1; cdr3_length: 13; cdr3_aa: CASSGQGDTEAFF; cdr3_nt: TGTGCCAGCAGTGGACAGGGGGACACTGAAGCTTTCTTT
clone_size: NA; j_call: TRBJ1-5; v_call: TRBV6-1; d_call: TRBD1; cdr3_length: 14; cdr3_aa: CASSDIQGLQPQHF; cdr3_nt: TGTGCCAGCAGTGATATACAGGGGCTACAGCCCCAGCATTTT
clone_size: once; j_call: TRBJ2-7; v_call: TRBV25-1; d_call: TRBD1; cdr3_length: 13; cdr3_aa: CASSDRGRYEQYF; cdr3_nt: TGTGCCAGCAGTGACAGGGGGCGCTACGAGCAGTACTTC
clone_size: NA; j_call: TRBJ2-7; v_call: TRBV5-1; d_call: NA; cdr3_length: 16; cdr3_aa: CASSLDLDLASYEQYF; cdr3_nt: TGCGCCAGCAGCTTGGATTTGGATCTAGCCTCCTACGAGCAGTACTTC
clone_size: NA; j_call: TRBJ2-7; v_call: TRBV7-9; d_call: TRBD2; cdr3_length: 16; cdr3_aa: CASSARGGASAYEQYF; cdr3_nt: TGTGCCAGCAGCGCCCGGGGGGGTGCGTCAGCCTACGAGCAGTACTTC
clone_size: NA; j_call: TRBJ2-7; v_call: TRBV4-1; d_call: NA; cdr3_length: 14; cdr3_aa: CASSQAETDYEQYF; cdr3_nt: TGCGCCAGCAGCCAAGCCGAAACAGATTACGAGCAGTACTTC
clone_size: NA; j_call: TRBJ1-2; v_call: TRBV30; d_call: NA; cdr3_length: 12; cdr3_aa: CAWALAGYGYTF; cdr3_nt: TGTGCCTGGGCCCTAGCCGGCTATGGCTACACCTTC
clone_size: NA; j_call: TRBJ1-2; v_call: TRBV29-1; d_call: NA; cdr3_length: 13; cdr3_aa: CSVEAGTPYGYTF; cdr3_nt: TGCAGCGTTGAGGCCGGGACACCCTATGGCTACACCTTC
clone_size: NA; j_call: TRBJ1-1; v_call: TRBV11-2; d_call: NA; cdr3_length: 12; cdr3_aa: CASTGLNTEAFF; cdr3_nt: TGTGCCAGTACTGGGCTGAACACTGAAGCTTTCTTT
clone_size: NA; j_call: TRBJ2-7; v_call: TRBV11-1; d_call: NA; cdr3_length: 14; cdr3_aa: CASSLEGIRYEQYF; cdr3_nt: TGTGCCAGCAGCTTGGAGGGGATACGCTACGAGCAGTACTTC
clone_size: NA; j_call: TRBJ2-3; v_call: TRBV4-1; d_call: NA; cdr3_length: 16; cdr3_aa: CASSQDSTVPADTQYF; cdr3_nt: TGCGCCAGCAGCCAAGATTCGACAGTCCCCGCAGATACGCAGTATTTT
clone_size: NA; j_call: TRBJ1-5; v_call: TRBV30; d_call: NA; cdr3_length: 14; cdr3_aa: CAWGRGQSNQPQHF; cdr3_nt: TGTGCCTGGGGCCGCGGACAGTCCAATCAGCCCCAGCATTTT
clone_size: NA; j_call: TRBJ2-2; v_call: TRBV5-1; d_call: TRBD2; cdr3_length: 16; cdr3_aa: CASSSTSGRDTGELFF; cdr3_nt: TGCGCCAGCAGCTCTACTAGCGGGAGGGACACCGGGGAGCTGTTTTTT
clone_size: NA; j_call: TRBJ1-1; v_call: TRBV30; d_call: TRBD1; cdr3_length: 14; cdr3_aa: CAWSLRQGVTEAFF; cdr3_nt: TGTGCCTGGAGTCTCCGACAGGGTGTGACTGAAGCTTTCTTT
clone_size: few; j_call: TRBJ2-7; v_call: TRBV27; d_call: TRBD1; cdr3_length: 15; cdr3_aa: CASSPTGGAFYEQYF; cdr3_nt: TGTGCCAGCAGTCCGACAGGGGGTGCCTTCTACGAGCAGTACTTC
clone_size: NA; j_call: TRBJ1-1; v_call: TRBV6-5; d_call: NA; cdr3_length: 16; cdr3_aa: CASSYSSYPLNTEAFF; cdr3_nt: TGTGCCAGCAGTTACTCGTCCTACCCTTTGAACACTGAAGCTTTCTTT
clone_size: NA; j_call: TRBJ2-4; v_call: TRBV6-9; d_call: TRBD2; cdr3_length: 15; cdr3_aa: CAARGTSVNKNIQYF; cdr3_nt: TGTGCCGCTCGTGGGACTAGCGTTAATAAAAACATTCAGTACTTC
clone_size: NA; j_call: TRBJ2-3; v_call: TRBV4-1; d_call: TRBD2; cdr3_length: 16; cdr3_aa: CASSLSTSGLADTQYF; cdr3_nt: TGCGCCAGCAGCCTATCGACTAGCGGGTTAGCAGATACGCAGTATTTT
clone_size: NA; j_call: TRBJ1-5; v_call: TRBV7-2; d_call: NA; cdr3_length: 17; cdr3_aa: CASSLWAVGEGNQPQHF; cdr3_nt: TGTGCCAGCAGCTTATGGGCAGTAGGGGAGGGCAATCAGCCCCAGCATTTT
clone_size: NA; j_call: TRBJ2-2; v_call: TRBV9; d_call: NA; cdr3_length: 18; cdr3_aa: CASSPPPVGFANTGELFF; cdr3_nt: TGTGCCAGCAGCCCCCCCCCGGTCGGGTTCGCGAACACCGGGGAGCTGTTTTTT
clone_size: NA; j_call: TRBJ2-1; v_call: TRBV6-1; d_call: NA; cdr3_length: 15; cdr3_aa: CASSEVGASYNEQFF; cdr3_nt: TGTGCCAGCAGTGAGGTGGGAGCCTCCTACAATGAGCAGTTCTTC
clone_size: NA; j_call: TRBJ2-7; v_call: TRBV4-2; d_call: NA; cdr3_length: 15; cdr3_aa: CASSQDPGGFYEQYF; cdr3_nt: TGTGCCAGCAGCCAAGACCCGGGGGGCTTTTACGAGCAGTACTTC
clone_size: NA; j_call: TRBJ2-1; v_call: TRBV5-4; d_call: NA; cdr3_length: 15; cdr3_aa: CASSQEGSSYNEQFF; cdr3_nt: TGTGCCAGCAGCCAGGAGGGTAGCTCCTACAATGAGCAGTTCTTC
clone_size: NA; j_call: TRBJ2-3; v_call: TRBV7-9; d_call: TRBD2; cdr3_length: 14; cdr3_aa: CASSLGGGPDTQYF; cdr3_nt: TGTGCCAGCAGCTTAGGCGGGGGACCAGATACGCAGTATTTT
clone_size: few; j_call: TRBJ2-3; v_call: TRBV6-4; d_call: NA; cdr3_length: 15; cdr3_aa: CASSDRGGSTDTQYF; cdr3_nt: TGTGCCAGCAGTGACCGGGGAGGAAGCACAGATACGCAGTATTTT
clone_size: NA; j_call: TRBJ2-2; v_call: TRBV7-9; d_call: TRBD2; cdr3_length: 19; cdr3_aa: CASSLGGGTSEKRTGELFF; cdr3_nt: TGTGCCAGCAGCTTAGGGGGCGGGACTAGCGAGAAAAGGACCGGGGAGCTGTTTTTT
clone_size: NA; j_call: TRBJ2-7; v_call: TRBV20-1; d_call: NA; cdr3_length: 10; cdr3_aa: CSVSGYEQYF; cdr3_nt: TGCAGTGTATCCGGGTACGAGCAGTACTTC
clone_size: few; j_call: TRBJ2-1; v_call: TRBV5-4; d_call: TRBD1; cdr3_length: 12; cdr3_aa: CASSLAGGEQFF; cdr3_nt: TGTGCCAGCAGCTTGGCAGGGGGTGAGCAGTTCTTC
clone_size: once; j_call: TRBJ2-6; v_call: TRBV7-9; d_call: NA; cdr3_length: 14; cdr3_aa: CASSLLLGANVLTF; cdr3_nt: TGTGCCAGCAGCCTTCTTCTCGGGGCCAACGTCCTGACTTTC
clone_size: NA; j_call: TRBJ2-4; v_call: TRBV5-4; d_call: TRBD2; cdr3_length: 15; cdr3_aa: CASSLEGLAEAGQYF; cdr3_nt: TGTGCCAGCAGCTTGGAGGGACTAGCTGAGGCGGGTCAGTACTTC
clone_size: NA; j_call: TRBJ2-3; v_call: TRBV4-2; d_call: TRBD1; cdr3_length: 16; cdr3_aa: CASSQSPGQGTDTQYF; cdr3_nt: TGTGCCAGCAGCCAATCCCCGGGACAGGGGACAGATACGCAGTATTTT
clone_size: NA; j_call: TRBJ2-1; v_call: TRBV27; d_call: TRBD2; cdr3_length: 16; cdr3_aa: CASSAYSGSSYNEQFF; cdr3_nt: TGTGCCAGCAGTGCCTATAGCGGGAGTTCCTACAATGAGCAGTTCTTC
clone_size: few; j_call: TRBJ2-3; v_call: TRBV4-1; d_call: NA; cdr3_length: 13; cdr3_aa: CASSLESRDTQYF; cdr3_nt: TGCGCCAGCAGCCTCGAATCCCGGGATACGCAGTATTTT
clone_size: once; j_call: TRBJ2-7; v_call: TRBV13; d_call: TRBD2; cdr3_length: 15; cdr3_aa: CASSSLKRGTYEQYF; cdr3_nt: TGTGCCAGCAGCTCCCTGAAGCGGGGAACCTACGAGCAGTACTTC
clone_size: few; j_call: TRBJ2-7; v_call: TRBV10-1; d_call: NA; cdr3_length: 12; cdr3_aa: CASSDEGDEQYF; cdr3_nt: TGCGCCAGCAGTGATGAGGGCGACGAGCAGTACTTC